A selection of T cell receptor beta chains follows, all from one sample in a study of breast tumors, draining lymph nodes, adjacent tissues. In TCRdb, the multiplex PCR reads were re-called with MiXCR into one record per CDR3 protein. The sample consists of some 140,000 distinct CDR3 sequences, less than 25% of them appearing once. Input material: axillary lymph node tissue. Source of these receptors: a female donor with breast cancer. Some clones in this sample may be carry-over from other donors' samples. Both conserved end residues are part of each CDR3. D genes are given only for firm matches. Not all rows give a size; the values are once, few, many and, for expanded clones, a class.

CDR3nt,CDR3aa,v_gene,d_gene,j_gene,abundance
TGTGCCAGCAGCTTATACCCGGGAGCTAACTATGGCTACACCTTC,CASSLYPGANYGYTF,TRBV7-3,NA,TRBJ1-2,many
TGTGCCAGCAGTTCCCCATGGCCCACCGGGGAGCTGTTTTTT,CASSSPWPTGELFF,TRBV27,NA,TRBJ2-2,many
TGTGCCAGCATCCCCCCCGGCGGAGGCTCCTACAATGAGCAGTTCTTC,CASIPPGGGSYNEQFF,TRBV7-9,NA,TRBJ2-1,NA
TGTGCCAGCAGCCGCCGGACGTCTGGGGAGCAGTACTTC,CASSRRTSGEQYF,TRBV3-1,NA,TRBJ2-7,many
TGCGCCAGCAGCTGGGGACACACCTACGAGCAGTACTTC,CASSWGHTYEQYF,TRBV5-1,NA,TRBJ2-7,many
TGTGCCAGCAGCCTCACTTGGGGCGGTGAAAAACTGTTTTTT,CASSLTWGGEKLFF,TRBV3-1,NA,TRBJ1-4,NA
TGTGCCAGCAGGCCGGGACAGGGGGCATCTGGGGCCAACGTCCTGACTTTC,CASRPGQGASGANVLTF,TRBV12-3/TRBV12-4,TRBD1,TRBJ2-6,many
TGTGCCAGCTCCTTCTTGGGGGTGAGTGTAGGCAATGAGCAGTTCTTC,CASSFLGVSVGNEQFF,TRBV18,NA,TRBJ2-1,NA
TGCGCCAGCAGCCTCCTTGGGACTAGCGGAAAAGAGACCCAGTACTTC,CASSLLGTSGKETQYF,TRBV4-1,TRBD2,TRBJ2-5,NA
TGCGCCAGCAGCTTGCCGGACCTCACAGATACGCAGTATTTT,CASSLPDLTDTQYF,TRBV5-1,NA,TRBJ2-3,many
TGTGCCAGCAGTTTTAATTGGCGCAACTATGGCTACACCTTC,CASSFNWRNYGYTF,TRBV27,NA,TRBJ1-2,many
TGTGCCAGCAGTCCTTTAGCTCAACCCACAGATACGCAGTATTTT,CASSPLAQPTDTQYF,TRBV28,NA,TRBJ2-3,NA
TGTGCCAGTAGAAACGATCACTATGGCTACACCTTC,CASRNDHYGYTF,TRBV19,NA,TRBJ1-2,many
TGTGCCACGACTCCCGGGACTAGCGGGGCCGGACGGGAGACCCAGTACTTC,CATTPGTSGAGRETQYF,TRBV10-3,TRBD2,TRBJ2-5,many
TGCAGTGCTAGAGTCCCAATAGGGGAAGAGACCCAGTACTTC,CSARVPIGEETQYF,TRBV20-1,NA,TRBJ2-5,many
TGTGCCAGCAGCTTAATCAGGGGGCCCGGGGAGCTGTTTTTT,CASSLIRGPGELFF,TRBV7-9,TRBD1,TRBJ2-2,many
TGTGCCAGCAGCTTTTCGTCGGCAGATACGCAGTATTTT,CASSFSSADTQYF,TRBV7-2,NA,TRBJ2-3,many
TGCAGTGCTCTGACTAGCGGGAAATCCTACGAGCAGTACTTC,CSALTSGKSYEQYF,TRBV20-1,TRBD2,TRBJ2-7,NA
TGTGCCAGCAGTTTAGTACTAGCGGGCGGCCTCTACGAGCAGTACTTC,CASSLVLAGGLYEQYF,TRBV27,TRBD2,TRBJ2-7,many
TGTGCCAGCAATTCCCCAATAGGAGGCTACGAGCAGTACTTC,CASNSPIGGYEQYF,TRBV28,NA,TRBJ2-7,NA
TGTGCCAGCAGTTCGGGGACAGCCGAAAAACTGTTTTTT,CASSSGTAEKLFF,TRBV12-3/TRBV12-4,TRBD1,TRBJ1-4,NA
TGTGCCAGCAGCTTGGGGGAGTCCCAGCATTTT,CASSLGESQHF,TRBV7-9,NA,TRBJ1-5,few
TGCAGTGCTAGGGAGGGACAGGGTCACGAGCAGTACTTC,CSAREGQGHEQYF,TRBV20-1,TRBD1,TRBJ2-7,many
TGTGCCTGGAGGATTGGGCCACGGGAGCAGTACTTC,CAWRIGPREQYF,TRBV30,NA,TRBJ2-7,many
TGTGCCAGCAGGATTATCCGACTAGCGGGAGGGACAGATACGCAGTATTTT,CASRIIRLAGGTDTQYF,TRBV6-1,TRBD2,TRBJ2-3,few
TGTGCCAGCAGCTTTGGACAGTACTACGAGCAGTACTTC,CASSFGQYYEQYF,TRBV7-8,NA,TRBJ2-7,many
TGTGCCAGCAGCTTAGTGCCAGATCTGTTTGGCTACACCTTC,CASSLVPDLFGYTF,TRBV7-2,NA,TRBJ1-2,many
TGTGCCAGCAGTGAATCAGGGGGCCGTCAGCCCCAGCATTTT,CASSESGGRQPQHF,TRBV6-1,TRBD1,TRBJ1-5,NA
TGTGCCAGCGGCCGCGGACAGGGAAGCTCCTACAATGAGCGGTTCTTC,CASGRGQGSSYNERFF,TRBV28,TRBD1,TRBJ2-1,NA
TGTGCCTGGAGTGTAGCTAGCGGGAGACATGAGCAGTTCTTC,CAWSVASGRHEQFF,TRBV30,TRBD2,TRBJ2-1,many
TGTGCCAGCAGTTACAGGGGCGCGGGACAGGGGATAATCAGTAAGCCCTACAATGAGCAGTTCTTC,CASSYRGAGQGIISKPYNEQFF,TRBV6-2/TRBV6-3,TRBD1,TRBJ2-1,few
TGTGCCAGCTCACCAAGACAGGTAGCGGCAGTCTACGAGCAGTACTTC,CASSPRQVAAVYEQYF,TRBV18,NA,TRBJ2-7,many
TGTGCCATCCGGCATGGGCTGGGACTAGAGGACACCGGGGAGCTGTTTTTT,CAIRHGLGLEDTGELFF,TRBV10-3,TRBD2,TRBJ2-2,many
TGTGCCACCAGCAGAGTTTTTCCGGGGCAAGGAAACACCATATATTTT,CATSRVFPGQGNTIYF,TRBV15,NA,TRBJ1-3,many
TGTGCCAGCAGCTACCGGACTAGCGGGAGTGTGTACGAGCAGTACTTC,CASSYRTSGSVYEQYF,TRBV3-1,TRBD2,TRBJ2-7,many
TGTGCCAGCTCACCGGGACAGGGAAGTCGGGGTTCAGGCTATGGCTACACCTTC,CASSPGQGSRGSGYGYTF,TRBV18,TRBD1,TRBJ1-2,NA
TGTGCCAGCAGCGTAGACAATAACTATGGCTACACCTTC,CASSVDNNYGYTF,TRBV9,NA,TRBJ1-2,many
TGTGCCAGCAGCTGGACAGGGGGGCCCTATAATTCACCCCTCCACTTT,CASSWTGGPYNSPLHF,TRBV28,TRBD1,TRBJ1-6,many
TGTGCCAGCAGCCAAGATCCGGAGGACAATGAGCAGTTCTTC,CASSQDPEDNEQFF,TRBV3-1,NA,TRBJ2-1,NA
TGTGCCAGCAGTTCGATGGCGGCTAGGAGCCCCTACAATGAGCAGTTCTTC,CASSSMAARSPYNEQFF,TRBV28,NA,TRBJ2-1,NA
TGTGCCAGCAGCCAGACGGCCGACAGGGGATATAGCAATCAGCCCCAGCATTTT,CASSQTADRGYSNQPQHF,TRBV27,TRBD1,TRBJ1-5,NA
TGTGCCAGCGGCACGAGGGTGACAGGGGGTTATTCACCCCTCCACTTT,CASGTRVTGGYSPLHF,TRBV6-6,TRBD1,TRBJ1-6,many